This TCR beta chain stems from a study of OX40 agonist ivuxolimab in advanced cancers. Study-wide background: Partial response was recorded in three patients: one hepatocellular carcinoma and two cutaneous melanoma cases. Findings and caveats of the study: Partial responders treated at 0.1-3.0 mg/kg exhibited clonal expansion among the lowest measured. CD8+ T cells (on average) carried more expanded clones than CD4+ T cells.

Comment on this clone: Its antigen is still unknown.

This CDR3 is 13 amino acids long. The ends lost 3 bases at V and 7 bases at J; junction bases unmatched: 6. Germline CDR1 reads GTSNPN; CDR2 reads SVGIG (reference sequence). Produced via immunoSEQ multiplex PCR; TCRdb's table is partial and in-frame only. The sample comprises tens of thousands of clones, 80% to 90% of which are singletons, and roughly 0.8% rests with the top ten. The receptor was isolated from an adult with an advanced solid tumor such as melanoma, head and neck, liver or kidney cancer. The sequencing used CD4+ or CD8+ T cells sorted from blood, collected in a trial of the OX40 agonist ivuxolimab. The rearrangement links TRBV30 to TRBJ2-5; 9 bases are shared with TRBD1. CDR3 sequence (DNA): TGTGCCTGGAGCAGGACAGGGGTGGGGACCCAGTACTTC. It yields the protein CAWSRTGVGTQYF.